This T cell receptor beta chain originates from a study of T cell responses to AZD1222 COVID-19 vaccine. Second doses that came at about 4 or about 12 weeks were put together. To note about this clone: The antigen remains undetermined.

The study, taken as a whole, reports: Sampling captured repertoires only after the peak T cell response. The span of vaccine-associated CD4 TCRs extended across spike, with dominance at 160-218 and 743-854.

Produced via immunoSEQ multiplex PCR; TCRdb's table is partial and in-frame only. The repertoire holds 150,000 or so clones, with 80% to 95% as singletons. CDR3 length: 16 residues. Trimming at V came to 3 bases and at J to 3 bases, leaving 7 bases not matched to a gene. CDR1 DFQATT and CDR2 SNEGSKA come from the germline V gene (reference sequence). The source of this sequence is an adult who received the AZD1222 COVID-19 vaccine. The chain recombines TRBV20-1 with TRBJ2-1, with TRBD2 matching over 11 bases. The source material was peripheral blood, sampled 28 days after the second AZD1222 dose. CDR3 nucleotide sequence: TGCAGTGCTAGTACGGCGACTAGCGGGATCTACAATGAGCAGTTCTTC. This codes for CSASTATSGIYNEQFF.